Listed below are T cell receptor beta chains from one sample, sequenced in a study of shared clonotypes between healthy human individuals. The repertoire was sequenced with immunoSEQ multiplex PCR; TCRdb's copy has only in-frame clones and lacks some. The sample lists some 2 million clones, 90% to 95% occurring once. Material for sequencing was naive CD4+ T cells sorted from blood. Receptors were obtained from a young man in good health. CDR3s leave out the opening cysteine and the closing phenylalanine or tryptophan. Each record gives: J gene, V gene, CDR3 protein.

TRBJ2-7 TRBV5-1 ASSANREGPYEQY
TRBJ2-2 TRBV14 ASSLTLTANTGELF
TRBJ2-3 TRBV7-9 ASSLTRTSGVGTDTQY
TRBJ2-2 TRBV10-1 ASRDGQKGPNTGELF
TRBJ2-5 TRBV11-2 ASSSTPGSGRQETQY
TRBJ2-7 TRBV4-1 ASSLGPTSGRYEQY
TRBJ2-1 TRBV2 ASSAGPGSYSNNEQF
TRBJ2-7 TRBV5-6 ASSLAPTGEY
TRBJ2-7 TRBV19 ASSRNLPYEQY
TRBJ2-1 TRBV18 ASSPPVGGLYNEQF
TRBJ2-1 TRBV7-2 ASSSPHGTSGDNEQF
TRBJ1-6 TRBV19 ASTQDRVNSPLH
TRBJ1-2 TRBV30 AWSLQGEVVGGYT
TRBJ2-7 TRBV28 ASSFDEQY